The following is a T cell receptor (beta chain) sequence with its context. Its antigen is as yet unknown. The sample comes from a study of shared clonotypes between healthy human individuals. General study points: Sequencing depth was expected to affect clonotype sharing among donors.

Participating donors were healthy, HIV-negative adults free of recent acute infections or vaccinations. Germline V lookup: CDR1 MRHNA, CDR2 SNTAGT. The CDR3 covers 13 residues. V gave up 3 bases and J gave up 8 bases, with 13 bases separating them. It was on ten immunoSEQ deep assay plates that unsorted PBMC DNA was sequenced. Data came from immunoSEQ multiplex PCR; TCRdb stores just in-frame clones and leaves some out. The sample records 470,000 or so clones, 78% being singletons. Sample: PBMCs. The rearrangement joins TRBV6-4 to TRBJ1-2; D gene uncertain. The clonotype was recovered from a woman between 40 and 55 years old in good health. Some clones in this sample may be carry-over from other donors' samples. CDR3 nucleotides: TGTGCCAGCAGTGAAGGCCGGAAGGGAGGCTACACCTTC. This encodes CASSEGRKGGYTF.